The clone carrying this T cell receptor beta chain was observed many times. Antigen specificity is unknown. These data come from a study of breast tumors, draining lymph nodes, adjacent tissues. Study-level results: Tumor and nontumor repertoires were significantly more similar in luminal-like than in basal-like breast cancer. Tumor repertoires ranked between lymph nodes and nontumor tissue in diversity, with V and J gene preferences.

One entry per CDR3 protein results from TCRdb running MiXCR on the multiplex PCR reads. The table has roughly 70,000 distinct CDR3 sequences, roughly two fifths seen once. Germline loops: CDR1 KGHSH, CDR2 LQKENI. V shed 3 bases, J shed 1 base, and the junction held 5 bases outside the gene matches. The CDR3 covers 16 residues. The sample consisted of breast tumor tissue. The rearrangement links TRBV18 to TRBJ2-1; TRBD1 matches at 8 bases. This TCR came from a female donor with breast cancer. Some clones in this sample may be carry-over from other donors' samples. CDR3 coding DNA: TGTGCCAGCTCACCGCGGACAGGGAGTTCCTACAATGAGCAGTTCTTC. Translating gives CASSPRTGSSYNEQFF.